Detailed here is one T cell receptor beta chain. Its antigen is as yet unknown. Relative to the germline gene, one junction end is altered; a read error may explain this. This record comes from a study of tumor and adjacent non-tumor tissue in lung cancer. Study conclusions and caveats: Significantly higher TCR diversity was found in tumor than normal lung.

Three rounds of nested PCR, following a modified ARM-PCR protocol, produced the TCRbeta library. MiXCR, applied by TCRdb to the multiplex PCR reads, yields one record per CDR3 protein. The repertoire holds about 110,000 distinct CDR3 sequences, with nearly 85% as singletons. The template was RNA from unsorted bulk tissue. Chemotherapy-naive patients with new lung cancer underwent thoracic surgery in China, August–late 2014. Sequenced material: lung tumor tissue. This receptor was identified in a man between 65 and 79 years old with non-small cell lung cancer.

The DNA of the CDR3 is TGCGCCAGTAGCCAAGAGCGGACAGGGGTCTCGAAGACCCAGTACTTC. Protein sequence: CASSQERTGVSKTQYF. The chain joins TRBV4-1 to TRBJ2-5; 9 nucleotides align to TRBD1. The CDR3 is 16 residues long. CDR1 and CDR2 (germline): MGHRA, YSYEKL.